One and the same sample provided the 18 T cell receptor beta chains below, sequenced in a study of technical replicates of blood from several donors. Sequencing was performed with immunoSEQ multiplex PCR; in TCRdb, only in-frame clones are kept and a portion is missing. This sample yields 70,000 or so clones, of which 90% to 95% are seen a single time; 0.37% belongs to the top ten. The specimen sequenced was T cells isolated from PBMCs. The receptors derive from a human donor in good health. Some clones in this sample may be carry-over from other donors' samples.

The J gene is TRBJ2-7, the V gene TRBV29-1; D is possibly TRBD1 (7 bases). This CDR3 contains 16 residues. Germline CDR1 is SQVTM and CDR2 is ANQGSEA. V lost 2 bases and J 7 bases, leaving 24 bases between the germline ends. For the CDR3, the DNA is TGCAGCGTTGAAAGTAGTACGGAGGGGGCCCCTGTGGAGCAGTACTTC. Protein: CSVESSTEGAPVEQYF.

In its sample, this clone was seen once. The chain combines TRBV29-1 with TRBJ2-5; 7 nucleotides match TRBD1. Germline CDR1 and CDR2: SQVTM and ANQGSEA. J lost 4 bases, V lost 4 bases, and 6 bases had no gene match. The CDR3 length is 13 residues. Here the CDR3 DNA reads TGCAGCGTTGCACTCCCAGGGGGAGAGACCCAGTACTTC. Amino acid sequence: CSVALPGGETQYF.

The V call is TRBV6-5, the J call TRBJ2-3; unclear D gene. Deletions cut 2 bases from V and 6 bases from J, with 12 bases between. The length of the CDR3 is 14 residues. Per the germline V gene, CDR1 is MNHEY and CDR2 is SVGAGI. The CDR3 bases are TGTGCCAGCAGTTACGCCAGCCTACAGGATACGCAGTATTTT. As protein: CASSYASLQDTQYF.

The gene calls are TRBV7-9 and TRBJ2-3, with 14 bases lining up with TRBD2. This CDR3 has 17 residues. Losses at the gene ends were 5 bases for V and 1 base for J; bases not matched to a gene: 5. Germline V CDR1 and CDR2: SEHNR, FQNEAQ (reference sequence). Written as DNA, the CDR3 is TGTGCCAGCAGCCCGACTAGCGGGAGGGCGGGCACAGATACGCAGTATTTT. This translates into CASSPTSGRAGTDTQYF.

The V call is TRBV6-6, the J call TRBJ1-2, with D tentatively TRBD1 (6 bases). The CDR3 length is 14 residues. CDR1 is MNHNY and CDR2 is SVGAGI in the germline V gene (reference sequence). Trimming removed 8 bases at V and 6 bases at J, with 19 bases between. Here the CDR3 reads CASRNRDPGHGYTF. Here the CDR3 DNA reads TGTGCCAGCCGAAACAGGGACCCCGGGCATGGCTACACCTTC.

This sequence joins TRBV30 and TRBJ1-2; D is unresolved. Trimming took 3 bases from V and 3 from J, leaving 14 bases between them. The CDR3 contains 14 residues. Germline V gene data show CDR1 as GTSNPN and CDR2 as SVGIG (reference sequence). CDR3 region: CAWRLRVHHYGYTF. CDR3 bases: TGTGCCTGGAGACTCCGGGTGCATCACTATGGCTACACCTTC.

The rearrangement uses TRBV21-1 and TRBJ1-2; TRBD1 is the table's D call, not checked against the DNA. TRBV21-1 counts as a pseudogene. This CDR3 is built from 13 residues. The CDR3 spells CASSLRQGYGYTF. The DNA of the CDR3 is TGTGCCAGCAGCCTACGACAGGGCTATGGCTACACCTTC.

Remarks on this clone: Because the CDR3 is missing its conserved closing phenylalanine or tryptophan, this is likely a read error. The limits of the CDR3 on the DNA are not certain, so only TCRdb's listed CDR3 is given. The chain uses TRBV6-5 and TRBJ2-7; the D call of TRBD2 is as the table states it, not checked on the DNA. Counting both end residues, the CDR3 totals 14 amino acids. Germline V gene lookup returns CDR1 MNHEY and CDR2 SVGAGI. CDR3: CAPVEQGGSGRALL.

The chain recombines TRBV10-3 with TRBJ1-4; no firm D call. V gave up 8 bases and J gave up 6 bases, with 10 bases separating them. The CDR3 totals 12 residues. Germline V gene data show CDR1 as ENHRY and CDR2 as SYGVKD. The chain's CDR3 is CAIGRTHEKLFF. For the CDR3, the DNA is TGTGCCATCGGGAGGACGCATGAAAAACTGTTTTTT.

V and J are TRBV10-1 and TRBJ2-7; a possible D gene is TRBD1 (6 bases). This CDR3 has 13 residues. The V gene lost 6 bases and the J gene lost 3 bases, with 12 bases spanning the gap. CDR1 WNHNN and CDR2 SYGVQD come from the germline V gene (reference sequence). The CDR3: CASSLQGFYEQYF. CDR3 nucleotides: TGCGCCAGCAGCCTACAGGGCTTCTACGAGCAGTACTTC.

V gene TRBV6-5 combines with J gene TRBJ2-7, with 13 bases aligning to TRBD2. V lost 4 bases to trimming and J lost 6 bases; unmatched junction nucleotides: 9. CDR3 length equals 16 residues. Looked up from germline, CDR1 is MNHEY and CDR2 is SVGAGI. As DNA, the CDR3 is TGTGCCAGCAGTTTACGGACTAGCGGGAGTCTCAGCGAGCAGTACTTC. Its protein product is CASSLRTSGSLSEQYF.

This rearrangement joins TRBV28 to TRBJ2-5, with TRBD1 as a possible D gene (5 bases). V was shortened by 4 bases and J by 3 bases, with 18 bases between the two germline ends. CDR3 size: 16 residues. Germline V lookup: CDR1 MDHEN, CDR2 SYDVKM. CDR3: CASSSRVWRREETQYF. For the CDR3, the DNA is TGTGCCAGCAGTTCTAGGGTTTGGCGCAGGGAAGAGACCCAGTACTTC.

This rearrangement joins TRBV5-1 to TRBJ1-2; tentative D call: TRBD1 (6 bases). CDR3 length: 17 residues. Trimming removed 4 bases from V and 0 bases from J, with 19 bases in between. Germline CDR1 and CDR2: SGHRS and YFSETQ. The CDR3 DNA sequence: TGCGCCAGCAGCCTAAGCAGGGGCCCCATAGCTAACTATGGCTACACCTTC. Its protein is CASSLSRGPIANYGYTF. Full variable domain (missing parts from reference TRBV5-1 and TRBJ1-2): KAGVTQTPRYLIKTRGQQVTLSCSPISGHRSVSWYQQTPGQGLQFLFEYFSETQRNKGNFPGRFSGRQFSNSRSEMNVSTLELGDSALYLCASSLSRGPIANYGYTFGSGTRLTVV.

The chain carries TRBV6-1 and TRBJ1-5, with 10 bases matching TRBD1. CDR1 and CDR2 from the germline V gene are MNHNS and SASEGT. The ends lost 4 bases at V and 6 bases at J; junction bases unmatched: 9. The CDR3 runs 16 residues. The CDR3 DNA is TGTGCCAGCAGTGCGACCGCCGGGACAGGGGTTCAGCCCCAGCATTTT. Translating gives CASSATAGTGVQPQHF.

This clone was observed once. The V and J genes are TRBV12-5 and TRBJ1-2; the D is unclear. Trimming pared 1 base from V and 8 bases from J, leaving 17 bases between. Germline V CDR1 and CDR2: LGHNT, FRNRAP. This CDR3 has 15 residues. The CDR3 is CASGLATGGGKGYTF. The DNA of the CDR3 is TGTGCTAGTGGTTTGGCCACTGGAGGAGGGAAGGGCTACACCTTC.

This clone was counted a few times. The rearrangement links TRBV19 to TRBJ1-5, with a tentative D call TRBD1 (5 bases). V was pared by 6 bases and J by 2 bases, with 11 bases between. Germline loops: CDR1 LNHDA, CDR2 SQIVND (reference sequence). The CDR3 is made up of 14 amino acids. CDR3 sequence reads: CASRLSGGNQPQHF. In DNA, the CDR3 is TGTGCCAGTAGGCTGTCGGGGGGCAATCAGCCCCAGCATTTT.

V and J are TRBV5-4 and TRBJ2-1, with D maybe TRBD1 (6 bases). Trimming took off 4 bases at V and 8 bases at J, with 16 bases between the two ends. Germline CDR1 reads SGHNT; CDR2 reads YYREEE (reference sequence). CDR3 length: 14 residues. The CDR3 reads CASSHYIGGYEQFF. Written as DNA, the CDR3 is TGTGCCAGCAGCCATTATATAGGGGGATATGAGCAGTTCTTC.

The chain carries TRBV6-5 and TRBJ1-2; 7 bases match TRBD1. The CDR3 totals 12 residues. From germline, CDR1 is MNHEY and CDR2 SVGAGI. The trim removed 7 bases at V and 8 bases at J, leaving 7 bases unmatched. CDR3 nucleotide sequence: TGTGCCAGCATTCGACAGGGATCCGGCTACACCTTC. This gives the protein CASIRQGSGYTF.